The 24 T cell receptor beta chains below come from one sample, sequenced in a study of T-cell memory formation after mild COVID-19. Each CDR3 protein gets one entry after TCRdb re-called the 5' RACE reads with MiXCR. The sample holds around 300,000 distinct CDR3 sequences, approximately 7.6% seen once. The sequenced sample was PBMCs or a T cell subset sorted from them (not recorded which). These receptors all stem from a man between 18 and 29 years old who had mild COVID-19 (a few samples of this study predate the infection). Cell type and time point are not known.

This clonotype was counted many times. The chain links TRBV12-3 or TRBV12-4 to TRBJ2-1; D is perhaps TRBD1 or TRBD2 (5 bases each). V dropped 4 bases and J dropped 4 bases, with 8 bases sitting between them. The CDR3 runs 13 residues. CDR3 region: CASSSEGYNEQFF. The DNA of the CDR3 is TGTGCCAGCAGTTCCGAGGGGTACAATGAGCAGTTCTTC.

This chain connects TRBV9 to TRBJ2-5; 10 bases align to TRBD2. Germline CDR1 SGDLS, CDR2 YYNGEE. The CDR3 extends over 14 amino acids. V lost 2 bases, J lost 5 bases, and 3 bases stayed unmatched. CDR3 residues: CASSVGSGRETQYF. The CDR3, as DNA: TGTGCCAGCAGCGTTGGTAGCGGGAGGGAGACCCAGTACTTC.

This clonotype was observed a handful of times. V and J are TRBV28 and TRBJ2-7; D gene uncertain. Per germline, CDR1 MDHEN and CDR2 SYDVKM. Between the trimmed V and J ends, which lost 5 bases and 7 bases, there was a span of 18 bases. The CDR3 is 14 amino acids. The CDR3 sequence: CASSPLDSIGEQYV. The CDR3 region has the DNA TGTGCCAGCAGTCCCCTCGATTCGATCGGGGAGCAGTACGTC.

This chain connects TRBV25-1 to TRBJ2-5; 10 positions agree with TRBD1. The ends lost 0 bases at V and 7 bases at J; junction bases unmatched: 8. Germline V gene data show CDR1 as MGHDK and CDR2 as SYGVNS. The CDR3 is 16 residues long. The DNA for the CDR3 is TGTGCCAGCAGTGAATACGGACAGGGGGGTCTGGGGACCCAGTACTTC. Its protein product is CASSEYGQGGLGTQYF.

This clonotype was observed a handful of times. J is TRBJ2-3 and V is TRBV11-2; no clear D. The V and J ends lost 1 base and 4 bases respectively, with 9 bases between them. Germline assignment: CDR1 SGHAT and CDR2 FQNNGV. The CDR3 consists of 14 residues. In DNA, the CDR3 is TGTGCCAGCAGCTTAGGGATGGGATCAGATACGCAGTATTTT. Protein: CASSLGMGSDTQYF.

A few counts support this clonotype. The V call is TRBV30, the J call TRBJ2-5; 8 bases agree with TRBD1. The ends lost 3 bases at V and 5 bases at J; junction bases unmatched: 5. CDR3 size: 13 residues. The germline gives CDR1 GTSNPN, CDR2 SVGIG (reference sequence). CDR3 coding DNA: TGTGCCTGGAGCCAGGGGGCGAGGGAGACCCAGTACTTC. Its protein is CAWSQGARETQYF.

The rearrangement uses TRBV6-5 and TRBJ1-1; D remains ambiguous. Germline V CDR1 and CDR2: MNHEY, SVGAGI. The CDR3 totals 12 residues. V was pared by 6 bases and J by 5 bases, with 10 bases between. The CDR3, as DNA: TGTGCCAGCAGCACTTGGGGAACTGAAGCTTTCTTT. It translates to CASSTWGTEAFF.

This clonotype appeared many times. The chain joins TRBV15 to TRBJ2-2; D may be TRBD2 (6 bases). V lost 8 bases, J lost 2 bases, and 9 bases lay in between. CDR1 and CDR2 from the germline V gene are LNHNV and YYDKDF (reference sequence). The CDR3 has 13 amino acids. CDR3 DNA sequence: TGTGCCACCGGCGGGGAAAACACCGGGGAGCTGTTTTTT. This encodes CATGGENTGELFF.

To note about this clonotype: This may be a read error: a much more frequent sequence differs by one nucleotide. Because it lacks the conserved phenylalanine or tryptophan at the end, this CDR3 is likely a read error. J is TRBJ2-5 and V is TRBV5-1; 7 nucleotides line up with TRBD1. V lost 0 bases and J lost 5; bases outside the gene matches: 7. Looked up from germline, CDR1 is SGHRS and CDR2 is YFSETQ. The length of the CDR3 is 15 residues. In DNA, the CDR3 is TGCGCCAGCAGCTTGGTTGGGACAGCGTCGGAGACCCAGTACTCC. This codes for CASSLVGTASETQYS.

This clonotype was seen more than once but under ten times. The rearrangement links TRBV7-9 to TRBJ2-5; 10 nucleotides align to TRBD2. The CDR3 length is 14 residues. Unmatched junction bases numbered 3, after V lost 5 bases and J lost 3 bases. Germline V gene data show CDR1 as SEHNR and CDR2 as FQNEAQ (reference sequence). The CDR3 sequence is CASSPGTSEETQYF. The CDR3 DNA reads TGTGCCAGCAGCCCTGGGACTAGCGAAGAGACCCAGTACTTC. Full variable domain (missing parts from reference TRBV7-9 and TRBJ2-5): DTGVSQNPRHKITKRGQNVTFRCDPISEHNRLYWYRQTLGQGPEFLTYFQNEAQLEKSRLLSDRFSAERPKGSFSTLEIQRTEQGDSAMYLCASSPGTSEETQYFGPGTRLLVL.

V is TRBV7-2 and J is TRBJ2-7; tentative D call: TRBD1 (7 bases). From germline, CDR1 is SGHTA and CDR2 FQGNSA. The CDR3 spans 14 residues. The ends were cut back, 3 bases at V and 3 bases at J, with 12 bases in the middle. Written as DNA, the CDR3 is TGTGCCAGCAGCTTCGGAGGGGGCGACTACGAGCAGTACTTC. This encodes CASSFGGGDYEQYF.

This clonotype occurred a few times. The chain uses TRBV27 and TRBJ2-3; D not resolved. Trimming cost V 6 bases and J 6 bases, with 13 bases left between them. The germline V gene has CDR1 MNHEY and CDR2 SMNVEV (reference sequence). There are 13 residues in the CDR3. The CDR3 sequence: CASSPISPDTQYF. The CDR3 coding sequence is TGTGCCAGCAGCCCCATCAGTCCCGATACGCAGTATTTT.

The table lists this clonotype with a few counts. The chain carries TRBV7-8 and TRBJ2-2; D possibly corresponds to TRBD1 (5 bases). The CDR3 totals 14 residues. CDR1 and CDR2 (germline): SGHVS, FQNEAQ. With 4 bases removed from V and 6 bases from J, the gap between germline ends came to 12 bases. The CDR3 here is CASSYWEGAGELFF. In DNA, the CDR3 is TGTGCCAGCAGCTATTGGGAAGGGGCCGGGGAGCTGTTTTTT. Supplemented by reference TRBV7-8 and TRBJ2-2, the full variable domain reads GAGVSQSPRYKVAKRGQDVALRCDPISGHVSLFWYQQALGQGPEFLTYFQNEAQLDKSGLPSDRFFAERPEGSVSTLKIQRTQQEDSAVYLCASSYWEGAGELFFGEGSRLTVL.

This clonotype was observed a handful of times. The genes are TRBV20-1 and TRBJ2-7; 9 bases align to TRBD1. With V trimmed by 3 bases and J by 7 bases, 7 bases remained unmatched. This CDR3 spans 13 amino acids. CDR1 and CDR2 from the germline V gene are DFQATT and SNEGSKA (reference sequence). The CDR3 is CSASGTGRWEQYF. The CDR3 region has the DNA TGCAGTGCTAGTGGGACAGGGAGATGGGAGCAGTACTTC.

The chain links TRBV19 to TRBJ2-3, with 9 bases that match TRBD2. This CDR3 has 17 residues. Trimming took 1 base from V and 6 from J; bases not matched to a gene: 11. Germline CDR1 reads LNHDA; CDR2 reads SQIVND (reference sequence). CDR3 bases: TGTGCCAGTAGTATAGTCTGGGCGGGGGGGCAGGCGGATACGCAGTATTTT. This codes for CASSIVWAGGQADTQYF.

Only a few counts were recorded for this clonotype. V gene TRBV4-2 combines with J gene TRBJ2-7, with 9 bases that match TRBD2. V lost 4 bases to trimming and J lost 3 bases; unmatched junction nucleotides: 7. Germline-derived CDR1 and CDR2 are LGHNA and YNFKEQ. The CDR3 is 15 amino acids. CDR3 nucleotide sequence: TGTGCCAGCAGCCTCGGGACTAGCCCACTCTACGAGCAGTACGTC. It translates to CASSLGTSPLYEQYV.

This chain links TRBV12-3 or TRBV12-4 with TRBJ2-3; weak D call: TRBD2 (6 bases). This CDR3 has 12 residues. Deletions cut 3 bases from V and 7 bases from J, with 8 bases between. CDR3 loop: CASSLAGYTQYF. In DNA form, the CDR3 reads TGTGCCAGCAGTTTGGCGGGGTATACGCAGTATTTT.

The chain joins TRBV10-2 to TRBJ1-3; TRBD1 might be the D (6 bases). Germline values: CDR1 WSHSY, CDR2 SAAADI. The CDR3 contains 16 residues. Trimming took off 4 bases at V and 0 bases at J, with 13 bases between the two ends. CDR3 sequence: CASSVGGGHSGNTIYF. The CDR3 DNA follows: TGCGCCAGCAGTGTCGGGGGGGGCCACTCTGGAAACACCATATATTTT.

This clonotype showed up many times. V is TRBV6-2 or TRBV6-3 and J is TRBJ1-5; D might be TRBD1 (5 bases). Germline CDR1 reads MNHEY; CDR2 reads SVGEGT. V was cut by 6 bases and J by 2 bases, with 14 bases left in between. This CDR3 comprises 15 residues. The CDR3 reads CASSWDDGGNQPQHF. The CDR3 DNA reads TGTGCCAGCAGCTGGGACGATGGGGGCAATCAGCCCCAGCATTTT.

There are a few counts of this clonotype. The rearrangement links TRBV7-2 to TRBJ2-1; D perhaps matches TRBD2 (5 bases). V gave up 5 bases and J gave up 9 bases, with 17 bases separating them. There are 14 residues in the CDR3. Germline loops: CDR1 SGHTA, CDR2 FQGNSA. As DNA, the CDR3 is TGTGCCAGCAGCCCAGACGGGGTACGAGGTGAGCAGTTCTTC. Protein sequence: CASSPDGVRGEQFF.

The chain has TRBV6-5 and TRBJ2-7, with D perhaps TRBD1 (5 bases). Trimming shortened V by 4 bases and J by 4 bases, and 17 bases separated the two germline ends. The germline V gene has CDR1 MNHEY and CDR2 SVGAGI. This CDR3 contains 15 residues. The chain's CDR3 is CASSSFGRRDYEQYF. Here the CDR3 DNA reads TGTGCCAGCAGTTCCTTTGGTCGCAGGGATTACGAGCAGTACTTC.

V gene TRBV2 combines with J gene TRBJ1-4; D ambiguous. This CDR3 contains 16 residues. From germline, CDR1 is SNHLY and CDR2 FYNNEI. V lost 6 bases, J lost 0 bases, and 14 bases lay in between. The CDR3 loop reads CASRAVAAATNEKLFF. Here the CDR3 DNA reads TGTGCCAGCAGGGCGGTGGCGGCCGCAACTAATGAAAAACTGTTTTTT.

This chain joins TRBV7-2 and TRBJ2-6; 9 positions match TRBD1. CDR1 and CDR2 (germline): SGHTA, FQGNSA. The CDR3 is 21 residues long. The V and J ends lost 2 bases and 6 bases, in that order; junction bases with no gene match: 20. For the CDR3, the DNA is TGTGCCAGCAGCTTATTCCTTCAGGGATCTACACAGGGGGCCAAGGCCAACGTCCTGACTTTC. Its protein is CASSLFLQGSTQGAKANVLTF.

Here the CDR3 DNA reads TGTGCCAGTAGCGGACTGGCATACAATGAGCAGTTCTTC. Translation: CASSGLAYNEQFF. V and J are TRBV19 and TRBJ2-1, with TRBD2 as a possible D gene (5 bases). The CDR3 extends over 13 amino acids. V lost 6 bases and J lost 4, with 10 bases in between. Germline CDR1 and CDR2: LNHDA and SQIVND (reference sequence).